This T cell receptor beta chain was identified during a study of shared clonotypes between healthy human individuals. Study-wide results and caveats: Although depth was large, rarefaction showed that sequencing of the sorted subsets was incomplete.

Original data processing: ImmunoSEQ yielded junction-only sequences lacking quality scores, so filtering differed. Using immunoSEQ multiplex PCR, the repertoire was profiled, and TCRdb retains in-frame clones only, with some absent. Clonal size and the V and J genes are those of that table, whereas D and trimming came from the DNA. The sample has about 680,000 clones, under 95% seen once. There are 12 residues in the CDR3. V was trimmed by 7 bases and J by 0 bases, leaving 7 bases between them. Germline assignment: CDR1 SNHLY and CDR2 FYNNEI. In the naive CD8 group, cells lacked CD45RO and were positively selected for CCR7, so terminally differentiated effector memory CD45RA+ cells were left out. Comments on this clone: As yet, its antigen is unknown. In the same sample, other DNA sequences code for this CDR3.

The J gene is TRBJ2-7, the V gene TRBV2; no clear D. The sequenced sample was naive CD8+ T cells sorted from blood. The source is a young man in good health. The CDR3 bases are TGTGCCAGCACCGGTGCCTCCTACGAGCAGTACTTC. Encoded protein: CASTGASYEQYF.